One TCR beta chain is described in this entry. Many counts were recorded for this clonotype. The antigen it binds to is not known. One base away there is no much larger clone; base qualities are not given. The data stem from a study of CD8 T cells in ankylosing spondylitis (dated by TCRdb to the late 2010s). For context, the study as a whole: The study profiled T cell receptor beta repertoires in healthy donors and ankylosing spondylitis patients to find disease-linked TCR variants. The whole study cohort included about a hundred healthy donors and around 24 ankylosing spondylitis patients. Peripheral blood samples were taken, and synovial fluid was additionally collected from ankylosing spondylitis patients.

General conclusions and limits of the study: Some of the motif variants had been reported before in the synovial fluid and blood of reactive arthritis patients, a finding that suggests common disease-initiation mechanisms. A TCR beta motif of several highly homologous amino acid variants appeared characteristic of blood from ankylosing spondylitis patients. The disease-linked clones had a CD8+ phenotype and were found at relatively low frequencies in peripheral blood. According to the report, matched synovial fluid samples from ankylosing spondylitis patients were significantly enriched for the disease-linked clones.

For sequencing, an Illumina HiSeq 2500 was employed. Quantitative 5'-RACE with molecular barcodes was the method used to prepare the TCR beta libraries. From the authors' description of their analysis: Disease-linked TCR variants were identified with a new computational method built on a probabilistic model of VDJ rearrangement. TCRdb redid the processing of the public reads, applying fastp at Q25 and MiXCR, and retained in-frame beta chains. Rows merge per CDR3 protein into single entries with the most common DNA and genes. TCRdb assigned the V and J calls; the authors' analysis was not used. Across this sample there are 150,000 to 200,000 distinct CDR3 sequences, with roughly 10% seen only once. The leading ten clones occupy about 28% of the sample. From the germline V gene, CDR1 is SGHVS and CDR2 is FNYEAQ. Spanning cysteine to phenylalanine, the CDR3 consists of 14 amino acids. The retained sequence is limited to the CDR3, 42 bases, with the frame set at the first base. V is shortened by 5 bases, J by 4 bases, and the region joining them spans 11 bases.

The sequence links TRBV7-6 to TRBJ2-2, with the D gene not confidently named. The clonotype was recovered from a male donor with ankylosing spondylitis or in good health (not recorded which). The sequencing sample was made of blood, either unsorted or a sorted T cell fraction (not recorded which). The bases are TGTGCCAGCAGCATGGACGGAGTCACCGGGGAGCTGTTTTTT. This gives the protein CASSMDGVTGELFF.